This is a list of T cell receptor beta chains from one sample in a study of immune evolution from preneoplasia to lung adenocarcinoma. Repertoires were generated with immunoSEQ multiplex PCR, while TCRdb's copy carries only in-frame clones and drops some. The table records fewer than 9,500 clones, about 79% of them present only once. The specimen sequenced was FFPE invasive lung adenocarcinoma tissue. These receptors were obtained from a person between 45 and 75 years old with lung adenocarcinoma. The CDR3 runs from the conserved cysteine through the conserved F or W. A D gene is named only where the DNA matches it firmly. Not every row has a clone size; where given, it reads once, few, many or a size class.

TRBD2	TRBV9	TRBJ2-7	.	CASSPGLGASYEQYF	TGTGCCAGCAGCCCAGGACTAGGCGCCTCCTACGAGCAGTACTTC
.	TRBV29-1	TRBJ2-2	.	CSVVRVTGELFF	TGCAGCGTTGTAAGGGTCACCGGGGAGCTGTTTTTT
TRBD2	TRBV11-2	TRBJ2-2	.	CASSFSVFSGRIYTGELFF	TGTGCCAGCAGCTTCTCCGTCTTTAGCGGGAGGATCTACACCGGGGAGCTGTTTTTT
.	TRBV7-3	TRBJ2-3	.	CASSLDFSSTDTQYF	TGTGCCAGCAGCTTAGACTTTTCTAGCACAGATACGCAGTATTTT
TRBD1	TRBV7-2	TRBJ2-7	.	CASSPDRVEQYF	TGTGCCAGCAGCCCGGACAGGGTCGAGCAGTACTTC
.	TRBV29-1	TRBJ2-6	.	CSVDGGIGANVLTF	TGCAGCGTTGATGGGGGTATCGGGGCCAACGTCCTGACTTTC
TRBD1	TRBV19	TRBJ2-7	.	CASSTTGGRAYEQYF	TGTGCCAGTAGTACTACAGGGGGTCGCGCCTACGAGCAGTACTTC
TRBD1	TRBV7-3	TRBJ2-7	.	CASSSRTGRSAYEQYF	TGTGCCAGCAGCTCAAGGACAGGTCGGTCGGCTTACGAGCAGTACTTC
TRBD1	TRBV5-1	TRBJ1-4	.	CASSVGTGSEKLFF	TGCGCCAGCAGCGTGGGGACAGGCAGTGAAAAACTGTTTTTT
TRBD1	TRBV5-1	TRBJ2-7	.	CASSDQTGSYEQYF	TGCGCCAGCAGCGATCAGACAGGGAGTTACGAGCAGTACTTC
.	TRBV5-6	TRBJ2-3	.	CASSLLRGESDTQYF	TGTGCCAGCAGCTTGTTGCGGGGAGAGTCAGATACGCAGTATTTT
.	TRBV5-6	TRBJ2-2	.	CASSFGGNTGELFF	TGTGCCAGCAGCTTTGGGGGTAACACCGGGGAGCTGTTTTTT
TRBD1	TRBV7-9	TRBJ1-1	.	CASSRTGGPMNTEAFF	TGTGCCAGCAGCAGGACAGGGGGCCCAATGAACACTGAAGCTTTCTTT
.	TRBV4-1	TRBJ2-1	.	CASSQGTSGAINEQFF	TGCGCCAGCAGCCAAGGTACTAGTGGGGCCATCAATGAGCAGTTCTTC
TRBD2	TRBV28	TRBJ2-1	.	CASGQAGNEQFF	TGTGCCAGCGGGCAAGCGGGGAATGAGCAGTTCTTC
.	TRBV7-9	TRBJ1-1	.	CASSSRIGSTEAFF	TGTGCCAGCAGCTCCCGGATCGGGAGCACTGAAGCTTTCTTT
TRBD1	TRBV7-9	TRBJ2-7	.	CASSLSDRGSYEQYF	TGTGCCAGCAGCTTATCGGACAGGGGGTCCTACGAGCAGTACTTC
.	TRBV10-1	TRBJ2-7	once	CASSMWSGEQYF	TGCGCCAGCAGTATGTGGTCGGGCGAGCAGTACTTC
TRBD2	TRBV7-8	TRBJ2-3	.	CASSPSTSGRDTQYF	TGTGCCAGCAGCCCATCGACTAGCGGCCGAGATACGCAGTATTTT
.	TRBV6-1	TRBJ2-3	.	CASSDPSLPDTQYF	TGTGCCAGCAGTGACCCCTCCCTACCAGATACGCAGTATTTT
.	TRBV2	TRBJ1-5	.	CASSEEGGQPQHF	TGTGCCAGCAGTGAAGAAGGGGGTCAGCCCCAGCATTTT
.	TRBV5-4	TRBJ2-3	.	CASSEEGEGTQYF	TGTGCCAGCAGCGAGGAGGGGGAGGGTACGCAATATTTT
.	TRBV6-4	TRBJ2-2	.	CASSSSSEAGELFF	TGTGCCAGCAGTTCGTCTAGCGAGGCCGGGGAGCTGTTTTTT
TRBD1	TRBV6-1	TRBJ1-5	.	CASTGQGRQPQHF	TGTGCCAGCACGGGACAGGGACGCCAGCCCCAGCATTTT
.	TRBV5-1	TRBJ2-1	.	CASSLESWNYGNNEQFF	TGCGCCAGCAGCTTGGAATCATGGAACTATGGGAACAATGAGCAGTTCTTC
.	TRBV5-1	TRBJ2-7	.	CASSSDYEQYF	TGCGCCAGCAGCTCTGACTACGAGCAGTACTTC
.	TRBV6-1	TRBJ2-1	.	CASSVLRGAQTYNEQFF	TGTGCCAGCAGTGTTCTCCGGGGGGCACAAACCTACAATGAGCAGTTCTTC
TRBD1	TRBV11-3	TRBJ2-2	.	CASSLGSGTGNTGELFF	TGTGCCAGCAGCTTAGGGTCCGGGACAGGGAACACCGGGGAGCTGTTTTTT
.	TRBV20-1	TRBJ2-1	.	CSARGDNEQFF	TGCAGTGCTAGGGGGGATAATGAGCAGTTCTTC
.	TRBV29-1	TRBJ1-1	.	CSVVHSKNTEAFF	TGCAGCGTTGTTCATAGTAAGAACACTGAAGCTTTCTTT
.	TRBV5-5	TRBJ2-7	.	CASSRDFSMYEQYF	TGTGCCAGCAGCCGGGACTTTTCAATGTACGAGCAGTACTTC
.	TRBV11-2	TRBJ1-4	.	CASSTVGQGEKLFF	TGTGCCAGCTCAACGGTGGGTCAGGGAGAAAAACTGTTTTTT
.	TRBV11-2	TRBJ1-4	.	CASSSAVELFF	TGTGCCAGCAGCTCAGCCGTGGAACTGTTTTTT
.	TRBV5-6	TRBJ1-4	.	CASSLGRNNEKLFF	TGTGCCAGCAGCTTGGGACGGAATAATGAAAAACTGTTTTTT
.	TRBV10-3	TRBJ2-5	.	CAISERADKETQYF	TGTGCCATCAGTGAGAGGGCAGACAAAGAGACCCAGTACTTC
TRBD2	TRBV5-4	TRBJ2-3	.	CASSSGTSGWGDTQYF	TGTGCCAGCAGCTCTGGGACTAGCGGATGGGGGGATACGCAGTATTTT
TRBD1	TRBV25-1	TRBJ2-7	once	CASSDPGQGAYEQYF	TGTGCCAGCAGTGACCCGGGACAGGGGGCATACGAGCAGTACTTC
TRBD1	TRBV5-1	TRBJ1-2	once	CASSFGQGYGYTF	TGCGCCAGCAGTTTTGGACAGGGGTATGGCTACACCTTC